This T cell receptor (beta chain) came from a study of T cell clones after liver transplantation. Whole-study context: TCRbeta sequencing after a pre-transplant mixed lymphocyte reaction identified graft-donor-reactive clones, later tracked in post-transplant blood.

The CDR3 is made up of 12 amino acids. The germline V gene encodes CDR1 LNHDA and CDR2 SQIVND (reference sequence). V lost 7 bases and J 4 bases, leaving 9 bases between the germline ends. Profiled with immunoSEQ multiplex PCR; TCRdb holds only in-frame clones, not every one. The data hold around 51,000 clones, with about nine tenths observed a single time. This rearrangement joins TRBV19 to TRBJ2-3; D possibly corresponds to TRBD1 (6 bases). The sample here was CD8+ T cells from blood, taken 12 months after liver transplant. The source is a human patient who received a liver transplant. A subset of T cells may come from the graft donor. CDR3 amino acids: CASKQGADTQYF. The CDR3 DNA is TGTGCCAGTAAACAGGGAGCAGATACGCAGTATTTT.